The clone carrying this TCR beta chain was seen more than once but under ten times. Trimming pared 3 bases from V and 0 bases from J, leaving 7 bases between. CDR1 and CDR2 from the germline V gene are SGHNT and YYREEE (reference sequence). This CDR3 region has 14 residues. These data come from a study of T cell responses to AZD1222 COVID-19 vaccine. Profiling relied on immunoSEQ multiplex PCR, and the TCRdb table lists in-frame clones only, not all of them. In the table there are some 170,000 clones, around nine tenths of which are singletons. The sequence was obtained from an adult in good health. Sample: peripheral blood, taken on day 0 of AZD1222 vaccination. The chain carries TRBV5-4 and TRBJ1-5; D call uncertain. The CDR3 DNA is TGTGCCAGCAGCTCGGACGGTAGCAATCAGCCCCAGCATTTT. Protein: CASSSDGSNQPQHF.